Shown below are 30 T cell receptor beta chains from a single sample sequenced in a study of blood T cell repertoires in COVID-19. TCRdb keeps only in-frame clones here, not all; method: immunoSEQ multiplex PCR. The table has around 220,000 clones, 80% to 90% seen once; the top ten hold roughly 2.4%. Material for sequencing was peripheral blood. The receptors stem from a woman between 50 and 59 years old with acute or convalescent COVID-19.

This chain joins TRBV6-1 and TRBJ2-5; D ambiguous. Germline lookup yields CDR1 MNHNS and CDR2 SASEGT. The CDR3 contains 13 residues. The V and J ends lost 2 bases and 7 bases respectively, with 11 bases between them. The CDR3 sequence is CASSELDIGTQYF. The CDR3 DNA reads TGTGCCAGCAGTGAACTAGATATTGGGACCCAGTACTTC.

This chain joins TRBV2 and TRBJ1-4, with D maybe TRBD1 (6 bases). The CDR3 has 13 amino acids. Germline CDR1 is SNHLY and CDR2 is FYNNEI. V gave up 5 bases and J gave up 8 bases, with 12 bases separating them. The CDR3 region is CASSWSGEEKLFF. The CDR3 DNA reads TGTGCCAGCAGTTGGTCAGGGGAGGAAAAACTGTTTTTT.

V gene TRBV12-5 combines with J gene TRBJ1-4; 7 positions agree with TRBD1. Unmatched junction bases numbered 6, after V lost 5 bases and J lost 0 bases. Germline lookup yields CDR1 LGHNT and CDR2 FRNRAP. The CDR3 has 16 residues. The CDR3 region has the DNA TGTGCTAGTGGTACAGGGGCCCGAGCAACTAATGAAAAACTGTTTTTT. This codes for CASGTGARATNEKLFF.

This clone was seen once. The CDR3 region has the DNA TGTGCCAGTAGTCCCGGGACAGCCCTCTCTGGGGCCAACGTCCTGACTTTC. Translating it yields CASSPGTALSGANVLTF. The chain has TRBV19 and TRBJ2-6; 7 bases match TRBD1. J lost 0 bases, V lost 5 bases, and 7 bases had no gene match. Germline CDR1 and CDR2: LNHDA and SQIVND (reference sequence). This CDR3 has 17 residues. Full variable domain (outside the CDR3, taken from reference TRBV19 and TRBJ2-6): DGGITQSPKYLFRKEGQNVTLSCEQNLNHDAMYWYRQDPGQGLRLIYYSQIVNDFQKGDIAEGYSVSREKKESFPLTVTSAQKNPTAFYLCASSPGTALSGANVLTFGAGSRLTVL.

This chain joins TRBV3-1 (or the pseudogene TRBV3-2) and TRBJ1-1; D is unclear. CDR1 is LGHDT, CDR2 YNNKEL, per germline (reference sequence). Trimming cost V 8 bases and J 7 bases, with 14 bases left between them. The CDR3 length is 12 residues. The CDR3 loop is CASEPSFFEAFF. In nucleotides, the CDR3 is TGTGCCAGCGAACCTAGCTTTTTTGAAGCTTTCTTT.

The rearrangement joins TRBV7-2 to TRBJ2-1; no clear D gene. V lost 5 bases and J 12 bases, leaving 23 bases between the germline ends. Germline-derived CDR1 and CDR2 are SGHTA and FQGNSA. There are 15 residues in the CDR3. DNA of the CDR3: TGTGCCAGCAGCCCCAGACTCCGGCAACCTCAATGGCAGTTCTTC. This gives the protein CASSPRLRQPQWQFF.

Comments on this clone: Other DNA sequences in this specimen translate into the identical CDR3. The gene calls are TRBV29-1 and TRBJ1-2; D perhaps matches TRBD1 (6 bases). Germline V gene sequence: CDR1 SQVTM, CDR2 ANQGSEA. Trimming pared 6 bases from V and 4 bases from J, leaving 12 bases between. The CDR3 has 12 residues. The chain's CDR3 is CSVVTGIYGYTF. CDR3 bases: TGCAGCGTAGTCACAGGGATCTATGGCTACACCTTC.

This sequence joins TRBV11-2 and TRBJ1-1; maybe TRBD1 (6 bases). The CDR3 totals 13 residues. Germline V lookup: CDR1 SGHAT, CDR2 FQNNGV. V was shortened by 5 bases and J by 6 bases, with 13 bases between the two germline ends. This CDR3 is CASSPPGVPEAFF. CDR3 bases: TGTGCCAGCAGCCCCCCAGGGGTCCCTGAAGCTTTCTTT. Full variable domain (outside the CDR3, taken from reference TRBV11-2 and TRBJ1-1): EAGVAQSPRYKIIEKRQSVAFWCNPISGHATLYWYQQILGQGPKLLIQFQNNGVVDDSQLPKDRFSAERLKGVDSTLKIQPAKLEDSAVYLCASSPPGVPEAFFGQGTRLTVV.

The genes are TRBV11-2 and TRBJ2-5; TRBD1 is a possible D gene (5 bases). Germline CDR1 and CDR2: SGHAT and FQNNGV. This CDR3 spans 15 amino acids. V was shortened by 1 base and J by 5 bases, with 14 bases between the two germline ends. CDR3: CASSLGTPPRETQYF. Written as DNA, the CDR3 is TGTGCCAGCAGCTTAGGGACACCTCCCAGGGAGACCCAGTACTTC.

The chain uses TRBV10-3 and TRBJ2-7; 9 positions match TRBD1. CDR1 ENHRY and CDR2 SYGVKD come from the germline V gene. J gave up 3 bases and V 7 bases, and 7 bases lay outside the gene matches. This CDR3 has 14 residues. The CDR3 DNA is TGTGCCATCACCCCGGGACAGGGAGACTACGAGCAGTACTTC. This sequence encodes CAITPGQGDYEQYF.

Only a few counts were recorded for this clone. This chain links TRBV4-1 with TRBJ2-1; D perhaps matches TRBD2 (5 bases). V lost 2 bases and J lost 0, with 8 bases in between. CDR1 is MGHRA, CDR2 YSYEKL, per germline. CDR3 length equals 15 residues. CDR3 residues: CASSQREGSYNEQFF. Here the CDR3 DNA reads TGCGCCAGCAGCCAAAGAGAGGGCTCCTACAATGAGCAGTTCTTC.

The chain links TRBV18 to TRBJ2-7; no reliable D call. CDR1 and CDR2 from the germline V gene are KGHSH and LQKENI. The CDR3 extends over 14 amino acids. Trimming took off 4 bases at V and 2 bases at J, with 12 bases between the two ends. The CDR3 DNA reads TGTGCCAGCTCACGGTCGAACACAGCCTACGAGCAGTACTTC. Its protein product is CASSRSNTAYEQYF. The entire variable domain, with the rest obtained from reference TRBV18 and TRBJ2-7, is as follows: NAGVMQNPRHLVRRRGQEARLRCSPMKGHSHVYWYRQLPEEGLKFMVYLQKENIIDESGMPKERFSAEFPKEGPSILRIQQVVRGDSAAYFCASSRSNTAYEQYFGPGTRLTVT.

This clone has a handful of counts. The chain joins TRBV6-2 or TRBV6-3 to TRBJ2-7; 9 bases agree with TRBD2. Germline CDR1 is MNHEY and CDR2 is SVGEGT. The CDR3 covers 15 residues. The trim removed 2 bases at V and 5 bases at J, leaving 7 bases unmatched. DNA of the CDR3: TGTGCCAGCAGTTACGATGGTAGCGGGAGCCACGAGCAGTACTTC. Its protein is CASSYDGSGSHEQYF.

The chain joins TRBV5-8 to TRBJ2-1; TRBD1 matches 10 bases. J was trimmed by 4 bases and V by 4 bases; bases with no gene match: 8. CDR3 size: 16 residues. Looked up from germline, CDR1 is SGHTS and CDR2 is YDEGEE. The CDR3 here is CASSLHRTGGYNEQFF. The CDR3 nucleotides read TGTGCCAGCAGCCTCCACCGGACAGGGGGTTACAATGAGCAGTTCTTC. Based on the CDR3 plus reference TRBV5-8 and TRBJ2-1, the full variable domain is EAGVTQSPTHLIKTRGQQATLRCSPISGHTSVYWYQQALGLGLQFLLWYDEGEERNRGNFPPRFSGRQFPNYSSELNVNALELEDSALYLCASSLHRTGGYNEQFFGPGTRLTVL.

This clone came up once. The V and J genes are TRBV6-6 and TRBJ1-2; possibly TRBD1 for D (6 bases). This CDR3 has 14 residues. Germline V lookup: CDR1 MNHNY, CDR2 SVGAGI (reference sequence). Between the trimmed V and J ends, which lost 2 bases and 4 bases, there was a span of 11 bases. In DNA form, the CDR3 reads TGTGCCAGCAGTTACCGACAGGAAACCTATGGCTACACCTTC. It codes for CASSYRQETYGYTF.

The V call is TRBV30, the J call TRBJ2-5; 14 bases agree with TRBD2. With V trimmed by 5 bases and J by 3 bases, 5 bases remained unmatched. Germline assignment: CDR1 GTSNPN and CDR2 SVGIG (reference sequence). The CDR3 covers 15 residues. The CDR3 DNA reads TGTGCCTGGGCGGGACTAGCGGGAGAAAAAGAGACCCAGTACTTC. Residues: CAWAGLAGEKETQYF.

The V and J genes are TRBV29-1 and TRBJ2-1, with no clear D. CDR3 size: 13 residues. Trimming shortened V by 1 base and J by 4 bases, and 8 bases separated the two germline ends. The germline CDR1 and CDR2 sequences are SQVTM and ANQGSEA. The CDR3 DNA reads as TGCAGCGTTGAAGTAAGCCTGTACAATGAGCAGTTCTTC. Translated: CSVEVSLYNEQFF.

V usage is TRBV7-3 and J usage is TRBJ2-3, with 10 bases identical to TRBD2. This CDR3 region has 15 residues. V was pared by 4 bases and J by 4 bases, with 5 bases of the junction left unmatched. CDR1 SGHTA and CDR2 FQGTGA come from the germline V gene. DNA of the CDR3: TGTGCCAGCAGCTCGAGACTAGCGGGTCCAGATACGCAGTATTTT. It translates to CASSSRLAGPDTQYF.

This sequence joins TRBV19 and TRBJ1-5; tentative D call: TRBD1 (6 bases). V gave up 0 bases and J gave up 7 bases, with 13 bases separating them. Germline V gives CDR1 LNHDA, CDR2 SQIVND (reference sequence). This CDR3 is 15 amino acids long. The CDR3 reads CASSIDKQGGQPQHF. DNA of the CDR3: TGTGCCAGTAGTATAGATAAACAGGGTGGACAGCCCCAGCATTTT.

The chain couples TRBV20-1 to TRBJ2-1; perhaps TRBD2 as D (5 bases). V lost 5 bases to trimming and J lost 7 bases, with 9 bases between them. Germline V gene data show CDR1 as DFQATT and CDR2 as SNEGSKA (reference sequence). The CDR3 extends over 11 amino acids. The CDR3 is CSAQDLNEQFF. The CDR3 nucleotides read TGCAGTGCTCAGGACTTGAATGAGCAGTTCTTC.

In its sample, this clone was seen once. The chain combines TRBV7-2 with TRBJ1-1, with D hard to call. V was pared by 0 bases and J by 0 bases, with 8 bases between. Germline V gives CDR1 SGHTA, CDR2 FQGNSA. The CDR3 has 15 amino acids. The CDR3 spells CASSLAPGVNTEAFF. In DNA, the CDR3 is TGTGCCAGCAGCTTAGCGCCTGGAGTGAACACTGAAGCTTTCTTT.

The V gene is TRBV19, the J gene TRBJ1-1; 7 bases align to TRBD1. The CDR3 is 15 residues long. Germline V gives CDR1 LNHDA, CDR2 SQIVND (reference sequence). V dropped 9 bases and J dropped 3; count of bases not matched to a gene: 13. The CDR3 bases are TGTGCCAGCAGGGGGTTTCAGCAGGGGGACACTGAAGCTTTCTTT. Translating gives CASRGFQQGDTEAFF.

The chain has TRBV5-1 and TRBJ2-5; TRBD2 agrees at 9 bases. With V trimmed by 0 bases and J by 3 bases, 12 bases remained unmatched. The CDR3 length is 18 residues. Per the germline V gene, CDR1 is SGHRS and CDR2 is YFSETQ. The CDR3 loop reads CASSLGVSLAGGEETQYF. The CDR3 DNA follows: TGCGCCAGCAGCTTGGGTGTTTCTTTGGCGGGAGGGGAAGAGACCCAGTACTTC. The whole variable domain, filled in from reference TRBV5-1 and TRBJ2-5, reads KAGVTQTPRYLIKTRGQQVTLSCSPISGHRSVSWYQQTPGQGLQFLFEYFSETQRNKGNFPGRFSGRQFSNSRSEMNVSTLELGDSALYLCASSLGVSLAGGEETQYFGPGTRLLVL.

The DNA for the CDR3 is TGTGCCAGCAGCCCCACAGGGAACACTGAAGCTTTCTTT. It is translated as CASSPTGNTEAFF. The chain employs TRBV27 and TRBJ1-1; weak D call: TRBD1 (5 bases). Germline V CDR1 and CDR2: MNHEY, SMNVEV (reference sequence). This CDR3 region has 13 residues. Trimming left V 6 bases short and J 1 base short, with 9 bases between.

The rearrangement links TRBV10-2 to TRBJ2-4; tentatively, D is TRBD2 (6 bases). Between the trimmed V and J ends, which lost 6 bases and 8 bases, there was a span of 8 bases. The CDR3 length is 11 residues. In germline, CDR1 is WSHSY, CDR2 SAAADI. The CDR3 DNA reads TGCGCCAGCAGGGGAGGCGACATTCAGTACTTC. Residues: CASRGGDIQYF.

In DNA, the CDR3 is TGTGCCAGCAGCTTAGTGGGGCTACCTGAAGCTTTCTTT. Translating it yields CASSLVGLPEAFF. V usage is TRBV7-9 and J usage is TRBJ1-1, with D possibly matching TRBD1 (5 bases). Looked up from germline, CDR1 is SEHNR and CDR2 is FQNEAQ (reference sequence). The ends were cut back, 1 base at V and 6 bases at J, with 9 bases in the middle. This CDR3 contains 13 residues.

This chain connects TRBV20-1 to TRBJ2-7; weak D call: TRBD1 (6 bases). V lost 1 base to trimming and J lost 5 bases, with 6 bases between them. Germline V CDR1 and CDR2: DFQATT, SNEGSKA (reference sequence). This CDR3 has 11 residues. CDR3 DNA: TGCAGTGCTAGAGGGGGGCACGAGCAGTACTTC. This encodes CSARGGHEQYF.

The genes are TRBV7-3 and TRBJ2-2; D may be TRBD2 (6 bases). CDR1 and CDR2 (germline): SGHTA, FQGTGA. Between the trimmed V and J ends, which lost 4 bases and 4 bases, there was a span of 10 bases. There are 14 residues in the CDR3. In nucleotides, the CDR3 is TGTGCCAGCAGCTCCTCCGGGGGCACCGGGGAGCTGTTTTTT. Translation gives CASSSSGGTGELFF.

The chain couples TRBV11-3 to TRBJ2-7; D gene uncertain. This CDR3 has 13 residues. V lost 5 bases and J lost 6, with 14 bases in between. Germline assignment: CDR1 SGHNT and CDR2 YENEEA. CDR3 amino acids: CASSRLPLGEQYF. The CDR3, as DNA: TGTGCCAGCAGCCGACTGCCGCTCGGCGAGCAGTACTTC.

The V gene is TRBV6-1, the J gene TRBJ1-1; TRBD1 is a possible D gene (6 bases). The length of the CDR3 is 15 residues. V was trimmed by 0 bases and J by 11 bases, leaving 19 bases between them. Germline loops: CDR1 MNHNS, CDR2 SASEGT. The CDR3 nucleotides read TGTGCCAGCAGTGAAGCGCTGGGGGCAGCCCCCGGGGCTTTCTTT. It yields the protein CASSEALGAAPGAFF.